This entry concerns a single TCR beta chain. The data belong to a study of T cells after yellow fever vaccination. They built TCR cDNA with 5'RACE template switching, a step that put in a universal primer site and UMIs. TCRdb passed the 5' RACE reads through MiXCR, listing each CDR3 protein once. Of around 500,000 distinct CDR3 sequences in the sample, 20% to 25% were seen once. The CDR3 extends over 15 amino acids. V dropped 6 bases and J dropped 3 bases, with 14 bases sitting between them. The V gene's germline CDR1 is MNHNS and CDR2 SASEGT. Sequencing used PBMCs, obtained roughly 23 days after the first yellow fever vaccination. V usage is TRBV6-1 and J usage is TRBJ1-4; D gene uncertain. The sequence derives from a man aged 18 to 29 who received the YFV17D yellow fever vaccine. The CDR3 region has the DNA TGTGCCAGCAGGCGGGCCCGCCTGGCTAATGAAAAACTGTTTTTT. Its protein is CASRRARLANEKLFF.